Listed here is a single T cell receptor beta chain. The data derive from a study of blood T cell repertoires in COVID-19. Whole-study context: COVID-19 samples collected from the United States, Italy and Spain covered acute and convalescent phases. T cells, B-cell-depleted T cells, or PBMCs supplied cDNA or gDNA.

V was clipped by 5 bases and J by 2 bases, with 15 bases between them. The CDR3 has 16 residues. In germline, CDR1 is SGHNT, CDR2 YENEEA. In the original analysis: For nucleated cells, counts were estimated from reference gene primer amplification. This table comes from immunoSEQ multiplex PCR, and its TCRdb copy is limited to in-frame clones, with some not included. V, J and clone size derive from that table, while D and trimming were established from the DNA sequence. The profile shows about 250,000 clones, less than 85% of them singletons. The material sequenced was peripheral blood. The receptor was derived from a woman older than 75 with active or convalescent COVID-19. This chain uses TRBV11-3 with TRBJ2-2, with D maybe TRBD2 (5 bases). Here the CDR3 reads CASSPLAGSNTGELFF. The DNA for the CDR3 is TGTGCCAGCAGCCCCCTAGCCGGGTCCAACACCGGGGAGCTGTTTTTT.